This T cell receptor beta chain was documented in a study of cytomegalovirus exposure and HLA in healthy donors. Points on this clone: The antigen is unknown.

CDR1 is WNHNN, CDR2 SYGVQD, per germline (reference sequence). The CDR3 spans 14 residues. Trimming took 7 bases from V and 0 from J, leaving 12 bases between them. Regarding the study as a whole: The classifier was said to identify cytomegalovirus status with high specificity and sensitivity.

This PCR relied on a set of 60 Vbeta primers and 13 Jbeta primers. Using immunoSEQ multiplex PCR, the repertoire was profiled, and TCRdb retains in-frame clones only, with some absent. The sample lists about 140,000 clones; more than 70% were seen once. This receptor was obtained from a man between 40 and 49 years old in good health and CMV-seronegative. The sample was PBMCs. J is TRBJ2-5 and V is TRBV10-1, with D possibly being TRBD1 (7 bases). The CDR3 reads CASITRGDQETQYF. As DNA, the CDR3 is TGCGCCAGCATCACCAGGGGGGACCAAGAGACCCAGTACTTC.